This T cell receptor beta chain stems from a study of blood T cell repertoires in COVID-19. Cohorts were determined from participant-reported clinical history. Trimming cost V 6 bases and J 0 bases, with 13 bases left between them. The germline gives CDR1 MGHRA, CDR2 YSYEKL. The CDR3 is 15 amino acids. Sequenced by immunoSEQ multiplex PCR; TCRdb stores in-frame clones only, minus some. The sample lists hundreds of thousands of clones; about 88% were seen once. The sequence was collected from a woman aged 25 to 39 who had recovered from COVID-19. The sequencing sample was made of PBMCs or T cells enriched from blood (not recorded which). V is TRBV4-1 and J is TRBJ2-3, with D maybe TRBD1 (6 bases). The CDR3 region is CASSPVGASTDTQYF. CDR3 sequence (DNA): TGCGCCAGCAGTCCCGTGGGGGCTAGCACAGATACGCAGTATTTT.